Presented here are 26 T cell receptor beta chains from one specimen sequenced in a study of T-cell reconstitution after alpha-beta-depleted transplantation in children. Unique molecular identifiers were used in preparing the TCRbeta library. TCRdb re-called the PCR reads through MiXCR, storing one row per CDR3 protein. Counted here are approximately 120,000 distinct CDR3 sequences, roughly 10% occurring once; the ten biggest clones make up around 24%. The sequencing used PBMCs, mostly from graft donor cells, collected 180 days after TCRalphabeta/CD19-depleted stem cell transplant. The source is a girl under two years old who had a stem cell transplant for combined immunodeficiency, so the T cells may come from the graft donor.

The chain couples TRBV10-3 to TRBJ1-2; D is unresolved. The CDR3 loop spans 13 amino acids. Trimming pared 4 bases from V and 6 bases from J, leaving 12 bases between. Germline CDR1 and CDR2: ENHRY and SYGVKD. CDR3 bases: TGTGCCATCAGTGGACTTACAGCAAATGGCTACACCTTC. This encodes CAISGLTANGYTF.

The chain has TRBV5-1 and TRBJ2-5, with D possibly TRBD2 on 6 matching bases. The ends were cut back, 2 bases at V and 5 bases at J, with 13 bases in the middle. Per the germline V gene, CDR1 is SGHRS and CDR2 is YFSETQ. This CDR3 region has 14 residues. The CDR3 sequence is CASSFVAVGETQYF. For the CDR3, the DNA is TGCGCCAGCAGCTTTGTAGCGGTCGGGGAGACCCAGTACTTC.

There are many counts of this clonotype. The chain recombines TRBV10-3 with TRBJ2-7, with a possible D match to TRBD2 (5 bases). The CDR3 consists of 11 residues. Trimming left V 8 bases short and J 5 bases short, with 10 bases between. Germline V lookup: CDR1 ENHRY, CDR2 SYGVKD. The CDR3 DNA reads TGTGCCATCGCCTTGAGGGACGAGCAGTACTTC. The encoded protein is CAIALRDEQYF.

This clonotype has just a few counts. This chain joins TRBV14 and TRBJ2-7; D call uncertain. Germline CDR1 reads SGHDN; CDR2 reads FVKESK. This CDR3 has 13 amino acids. Deletions cut 6 bases from V and 0 bases from J, with 9 bases between. CDR3 loop: CASRQTASYEQYF. The CDR3 DNA follows: TGTGCCAGCAGACAAACAGCCTCCTACGAGCAGTACTTC.

The rearrangement links TRBV20-1 to TRBJ2-7, with TRBD2 identical over 11 bases. Losses at the gene ends were 5 bases for V and 4 bases for J; bases not matched to a gene: 7. The CDR3 consists of 14 residues. Per the germline V gene, CDR1 is DFQATT and CDR2 is SNEGSKA (reference sequence). The CDR3 sequence is CSARTSGRGYEQYF. Here the CDR3 DNA reads TGCAGTGCTCGAACTAGCGGGAGAGGATACGAGCAGTACTTC.

This clonotype was detected a few times. The chain joins TRBV7-8 to TRBJ1-2; D call uncertain. V gave up 1 base and J gave up 3 bases, with 9 bases separating them. Per the germline V gene, CDR1 is SGHVS and CDR2 is FQNEAQ. The CDR3 length is 14 residues. Here the CDR3 DNA reads TGTGCCAGCAGCTTAGTGGACCGTTACTATGGCTACACCTTC. Translated: CASSLVDRYYGYTF. The full variable domain, with the rest looked up from reference TRBV7-8 and TRBJ1-2, is GAGVSQSPRYKVAKRGQDVALRCDPISGHVSLFWYQQALGQGPEFLTYFQNEAQLDKSGLPSDRFFAERPEGSVSTLKIQRTQQEDSAVYLCASSLVDRYYGYTFGSGTRLTVV.

This clonotype turned up a few times. The genes are TRBV3-1 and TRBJ2-5; 14 positions match TRBD2. The CDR3 extends over 15 amino acids. Germline V gives CDR1 LGHDT, CDR2 YNNKEL (reference sequence). With V trimmed by 3 bases and J by 5 bases, 2 bases remained unmatched. The CDR3 DNA reads as TGTGCCAGCAGCCAGGGGACTAGCGGGGGTGAGACCCAGTACTTC. It is translated as CASSQGTSGGETQYF.

The chain couples TRBV6-5 to TRBJ2-2, with D perhaps TRBD2 (5 bases). Germline V gene lookup returns CDR1 MNHEY and CDR2 SVGAGI. Trimming removed 4 bases at V and 1 base at J, with 10 bases between. This CDR3 contains 15 residues. The CDR3: CASSFLSGNTGELFF. The CDR3 DNA is TGTGCCAGCAGTTTCCTCAGCGGGAACACCGGGGAGCTGTTTTTT.

This clonotype turned up a few times. The chain is built from TRBV10-3 and TRBJ2-7; TRBD1 is a possible D gene (6 bases). The CDR3 extends over 15 amino acids. The V gene lost 6 bases and the J gene lost 3 bases, with 18 bases spanning the gap. CDR1 ENHRY and CDR2 SYGVKD come from the germline V gene. CDR3 sequence reads: CAIRGTTGPNYEQYF. The CDR3 region has the DNA TGTGCCATCAGGGGAACGACAGGACCAAACTACGAGCAGTACTTC.

This clonotype occurred a few times. The chain employs TRBV6-2 or TRBV6-3 and TRBJ2-1, with TRBD1 as a possible D gene (5 bases). The CDR3 is made up of 13 amino acids. Trimming took 6 bases from V and 6 from J, leaving 12 bases between them. Germline loops: CDR1 MNHEY, CDR2 SVGEGT. The CDR3 reads CASSWGQGNEQFF. CDR3 nucleotide sequence: TGTGCCAGCAGCTGGGGCCAGGGCAATGAGCAGTTCTTC.

This clonotype occurred a few times. The chain uses TRBV19 and TRBJ2-7; TRBD2 is a possible D gene (6 bases). The CDR3 spans 12 residues. V gave up 5 bases and J gave up 4 bases, with 9 bases separating them. Looked up from germline, CDR1 is LNHDA and CDR2 is SQIVND (reference sequence). The CDR3 spells CASSFRGYEQYF. CDR3 sequence (DNA): TGTGCCAGTAGTTTCCGGGGGTACGAGCAGTACTTC.

This clonotype was detected only a few times. V is TRBV7-3 and J is TRBJ2-1; 16 bases agree with TRBD2. V lost 3 bases to trimming and J lost 7 bases; unmatched junction nucleotides: 6. The CDR3 is 17 residues long. The germline CDR1 and CDR2 sequences are SGHTA and FQGTGA. CDR3 bases: TGTGCCAGCAGCTTGGTCGGGACTAGCGGGAGGGAGAATGAGCAGTTCTTC. Protein sequence: CASSLVGTSGRENEQFF.

This clonotype turned up a few times. The chain couples TRBV20-1 to TRBJ2-3, with D possibly TRBD1 on 6 matching bases. V gave up 3 bases and J gave up 5 bases, with 9 bases separating them. Germline V CDR1 and CDR2: DFQATT, SNEGSKA (reference sequence). This CDR3 has 12 residues. The CDR3 sequence: CSASPRGDTQYF. For the CDR3, the DNA is TGCAGTGCTAGTCCCAGGGGAGATACGCAGTATTTT.

At least ten counts were recorded for this clonotype. The chain uses TRBV11-1 and TRBJ2-3, with TRBD2 matching over 14 bases. Germline CDR1 and CDR2: SGHAT and FQDESV (reference sequence). The CDR3 is 20 residues long. Unmatched junction bases numbered 14, after V lost 5 bases and J lost 1 base. The DNA of the CDR3 is TGTGCCAGCAGCCTCCTCCAGGGACTAGCGGGGGACCCACGCACAGATACGCAGTATTTT. Amino acids: CASSLLQGLAGDPRTDTQYF. Together with reference TRBV11-1 and TRBJ2-3, the CDR3 gives the full variable domain: EAEVAQSPRYKITEKSQAVAFWCDPISGHATLYWYRQILGQGPELLVQFQDESVVDDSQLPKDRFSAERLKGVDSTLKIQPAELGDSAMYLCASSLLQGLAGDPRTDTQYFGPGTRLTVL.

The CDR3 loop reads CSARAAFGTNIQYF. The CDR3 region has the DNA TGCAGTGCTAGGGCCGCGTTCGGGACAAACATTCAGTACTTC. The chain combines TRBV20-1 with TRBJ2-4; either TRBD1 or TRBD2 may supply D (5 bases each). Germline CDR1 DFQATT, CDR2 SNEGSKA (reference sequence). Trimming removed 3 bases from V and 6 bases from J, with 15 bases in between. The CDR3 extends over 14 amino acids.

Only a few counts were recorded for this clonotype. The V gene is TRBV3-1, the J gene TRBJ1-2; D ambiguous. The CDR3 spans 15 residues. Trimming shortened V by 1 base and J by 3 bases, and 12 bases separated the two germline ends. From germline, CDR1 is LGHDT and CDR2 YNNKEL (reference sequence). CDR3 residues: CASSQAPGNDYGYTF. CDR3 nucleotides: TGTGCCAGCAGCCAAGCGCCGGGTAACGACTATGGCTACACCTTC. The whole variable domain, remainder taken from reference TRBV3-1 and TRBJ1-2, is DTAVSQTPKYLVTQMGNDKSIKCEQNLGHDTMYWYKQDSKKFLKIMFSYNNKELIINETVPNRFSPKSPDKAHLNLHINSLELGDSAVYFCASSQAPGNDYGYTFGSGTRLTVV.

This clonotype was found a few times. The J gene is TRBJ1-6, the V gene TRBV7-9; no clear D. This CDR3 has 16 amino acids. Germline V gene data show CDR1 as SEHNR and CDR2 as FQNEAQ (reference sequence). V dropped 5 bases and J dropped 3 bases, with 14 bases sitting between them. CDR3 nucleotides: TGTGCCAGCAGCCCCTCTCCGGGCCTCTATAATTCACCCCTCCACTTT. This sequence encodes CASSPSPGLYNSPLHF. Full variable domain (outside the CDR3, taken from reference TRBV7-9 and TRBJ1-6): DTGVSQNPRHKITKRGQNVTFRCDPISEHNRLYWYRQTLGQGPEFLTYFQNEAQLEKSRLLSDRFSAERPKGSFSTLEIQRTEQGDSAMYLCASSPSPGLYNSPLHFGNGTRLTVT.

In its sample, this clonotype was seen a few times. The gene calls are TRBV20-1 and TRBJ1-2; the D gene is possibly TRBD1 (5 bases). The V and J ends lost 3 bases and 3 bases respectively, with 8 bases between them. Germline CDR1 is DFQATT and CDR2 is SNEGSKA (reference sequence). This CDR3 has 12 amino acids. The CDR3 loop reads CSARDTYYGYTF. The CDR3 DNA follows: TGCAGTGCTAGGGACACTTACTATGGCTACACCTTC.

This rearrangement joins TRBV12-3 or TRBV12-4 to TRBJ2-5; D call uncertain. The length of the CDR3 is 14 residues. Trimming pared 7 bases from V and 2 bases from J, leaving 14 bases between. For the CDR3, the DNA is TGTGCCAGCACCTCGGCGGTGGGGCAAGAGACCCAGTACTTC. Translating it yields CASTSAVGQETQYF.

This clonotype was found many times. The CDR3 loop reads CSARDFNRGVYGELFF. The CDR3 nucleotides are TGCAGTGCTAGAGATTTCAACAGGGGAGTTTACGGGGAGCTGTTTTTT. J is TRBJ2-2 and V is TRBV20-1, with 7 nucleotides matching TRBD1. Germline V gene sequence: CDR1 DFQATT, CDR2 SNEGSKA (reference sequence). The CDR3 is 16 amino acids. Unmatched junction bases numbered 11, after V lost 0 bases and J lost 7 bases.

The V call is TRBV12-3 or TRBV12-4, the J call TRBJ2-5; D is perhaps TRBD1 or TRBD2 (5 bases each). The ends were cut back, 4 bases at V and 5 bases at J, with 17 bases in the middle. CDR3 length: 15 amino acids. The CDR3: CASSWGGASSETQYF. For the CDR3, the DNA is TGTGCCAGCAGTTGGGGTGGGGCTAGCTCGGAGACCCAGTACTTC.

This clonotype has just a few counts. The V gene is TRBV28, the J gene TRBJ2-1; D gene ambiguous. Germline values: CDR1 MDHEN, CDR2 SYDVKM. Between the trimmed V and J ends, which lost 5 bases and 6 bases, there was a span of 14 bases. CDR3 length equals 14 residues. The CDR3 loop reads CASSKAHNTNEQFF. As DNA, the CDR3 is TGTGCCAGCAGTAAAGCCCACAACACCAATGAGCAGTTCTTC. Using reference TRBV28 and TRBJ2-1 for the parts outside the CDR3, the full variable domain is DVKVTQSSRYLVKRTGEKVFLECVQDMDHENMFWYRQDPGLGLRLIYFSYDVKMKEKGDIPEGYSVSREKKERFSLILESASTNQTSMYLCASSKAHNTNEQFFGPGTRLTVL.

The V and J genes are TRBV6-5 and TRBJ1-2, with 8 bases identical to TRBD1. With 4 bases clipped from V and 7 bases from J, the junction kept 5 bases outside the gene matches. Germline V gene sequence: CDR1 MNHEY, CDR2 SVGAGI. This CDR3 is built from 13 residues. The CDR3: CASSSRTGIGYTF. CDR3 nucleotide sequence: TGTGCCAGCAGTTCCCGGACAGGGATTGGCTACACCTTC.

This clonotype turned up a few times. The CDR3, as DNA: TGTGCCAGCAGTCAGCTCAGGGGGCGGACCCTCTACGAGCAGTACTTC. Translation gives CASSQLRGRTLYEQYF. The V and J genes are TRBV6-1 and TRBJ2-7; 8 positions match TRBD1. Germline V gene lookup returns CDR1 MNHNS and CDR2 SASEGT. Losses at the gene ends were 5 bases for V and 3 bases for J; bases not matched to a gene: 12. CDR3 length equals 16 residues.

This clonotype was picked up a small number of times. The chain couples TRBV4-1 to TRBJ1-4, with TRBD1 as a possible D gene (6 bases). Deletions cut 4 bases from V and 3 bases from J, with 15 bases between. The CDR3 runs to 16 residues. CDR1 is MGHRA and CDR2 is YSYEKL in the germline V gene. This chain's CDR3 is CASSLGRGNPNEKLFF. Here the CDR3 DNA reads TGCGCCAGCAGCCTCGGCAGGGGAAATCCTAATGAAAAACTGTTTTTT.

J is TRBJ2-1 and V is TRBV18; D is perhaps TRBD1 or TRBD2 (5 bases each). The V end was cut by 3 bases, the J end by 4 bases, with 10 bases between. The CDR3 contains 14 residues. Germline V gene sequence: CDR1 KGHSH, CDR2 LQKENI. The CDR3 sequence: CASSPRDGYNEQFF. The CDR3 DNA reads as TGTGCCAGCTCACCCAGGGACGGTTACAATGAGCAGTTCTTC. Using reference TRBV18 and TRBJ2-1 for the parts outside the CDR3, the full variable domain is NAGVMQNPRHLVRRRGQEARLRCSPMKGHSHVYWYRQLPEEGLKFMVYLQKENIIDESGMPKERFSAEFPKEGPSILRIQQVVRGDSAAYFCASSPRDGYNEQFFGPGTRLTVL.